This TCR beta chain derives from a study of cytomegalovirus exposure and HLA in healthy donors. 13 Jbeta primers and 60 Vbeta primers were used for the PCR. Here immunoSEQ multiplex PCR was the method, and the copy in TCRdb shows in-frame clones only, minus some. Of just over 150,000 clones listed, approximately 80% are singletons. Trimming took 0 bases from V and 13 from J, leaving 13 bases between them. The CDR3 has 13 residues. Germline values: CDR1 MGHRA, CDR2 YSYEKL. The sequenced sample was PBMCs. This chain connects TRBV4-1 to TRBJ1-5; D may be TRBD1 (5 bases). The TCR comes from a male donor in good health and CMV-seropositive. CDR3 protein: CASSQEGQNRQHF. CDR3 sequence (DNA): TGCGCCAGCAGCCAAGAGGGGCAGAATCGACAGCATTTT.